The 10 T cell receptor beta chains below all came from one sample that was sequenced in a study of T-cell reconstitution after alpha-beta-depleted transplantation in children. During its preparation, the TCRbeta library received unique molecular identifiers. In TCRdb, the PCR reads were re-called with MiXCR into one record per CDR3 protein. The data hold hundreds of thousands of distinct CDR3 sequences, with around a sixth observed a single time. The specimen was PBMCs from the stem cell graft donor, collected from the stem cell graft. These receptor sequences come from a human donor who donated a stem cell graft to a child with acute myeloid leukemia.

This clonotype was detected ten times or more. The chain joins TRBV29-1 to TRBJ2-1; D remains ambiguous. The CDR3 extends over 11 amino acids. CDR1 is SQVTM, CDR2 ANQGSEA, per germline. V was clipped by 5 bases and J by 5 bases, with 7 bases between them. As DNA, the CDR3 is TGCAGCGTTCGAACAAACAATGAGCAGTTCTTC. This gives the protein CSVRTNNEQFF.

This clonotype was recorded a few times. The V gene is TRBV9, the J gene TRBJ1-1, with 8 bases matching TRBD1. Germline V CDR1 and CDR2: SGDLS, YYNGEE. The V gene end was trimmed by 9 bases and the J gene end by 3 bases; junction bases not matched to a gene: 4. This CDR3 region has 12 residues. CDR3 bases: TGTGCCACCTCACAGGGGGACACTGAAGCTTTCTTT. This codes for CATSQGDTEAFF.

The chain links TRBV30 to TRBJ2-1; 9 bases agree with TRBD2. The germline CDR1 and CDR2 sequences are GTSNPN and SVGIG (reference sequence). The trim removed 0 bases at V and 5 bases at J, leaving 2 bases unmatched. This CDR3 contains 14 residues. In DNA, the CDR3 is TGTGCCTGGAGTGTAGGCGGGGGGGACAATGAGCAGTTCTTC. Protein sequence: CAWSVGGGDNEQFF.

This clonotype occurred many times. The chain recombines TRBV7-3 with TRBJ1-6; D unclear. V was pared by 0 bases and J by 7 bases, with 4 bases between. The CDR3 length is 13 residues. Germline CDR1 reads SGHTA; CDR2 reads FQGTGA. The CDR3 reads CASSLTENSPLHF. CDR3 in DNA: TGTGCCAGCAGCTTAACGGAGAATTCACCCCTCCACTTT.

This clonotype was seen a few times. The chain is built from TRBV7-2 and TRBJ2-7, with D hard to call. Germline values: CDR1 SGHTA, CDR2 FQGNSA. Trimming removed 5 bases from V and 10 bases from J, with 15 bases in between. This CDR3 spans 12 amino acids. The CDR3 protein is CASSPGEGRQYF. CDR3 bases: TGTGCCAGCAGCCCTGGTGAAGGACGCCAGTACTTC.

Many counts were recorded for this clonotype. For the CDR3, the DNA is TGTGCCAGCAGCTATAGCGGGGGGACCACAGATACGCAGTATTTT. Protein sequence: CASSYSGGTTDTQYF. The chain carries TRBV7-2 and TRBJ2-3, with TRBD2 identical over 10 bases. The germline CDR1 and CDR2 sequences are SGHTA and FQGNSA. V shed 4 bases and J 2 bases; nucleotides not matched to a gene: 3. This CDR3 spans 15 amino acids.

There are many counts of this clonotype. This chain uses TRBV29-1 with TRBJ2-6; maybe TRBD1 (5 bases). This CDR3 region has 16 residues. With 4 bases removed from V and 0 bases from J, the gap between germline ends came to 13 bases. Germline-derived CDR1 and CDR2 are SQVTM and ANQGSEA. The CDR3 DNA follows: TGCAGCGTTGGTAGCCCCAGGGCCTCTGGGGCCAACGTCCTGACTTTC. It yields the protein CSVGSPRASGANVLTF.

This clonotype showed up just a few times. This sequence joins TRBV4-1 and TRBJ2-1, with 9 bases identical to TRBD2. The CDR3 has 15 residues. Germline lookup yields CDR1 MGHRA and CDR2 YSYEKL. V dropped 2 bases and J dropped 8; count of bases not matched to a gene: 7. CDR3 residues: CASSQRGGLAYEQFF. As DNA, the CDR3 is TGCGCCAGCAGCCAAAGGGGGGGACTAGCCTATGAGCAGTTCTTC.

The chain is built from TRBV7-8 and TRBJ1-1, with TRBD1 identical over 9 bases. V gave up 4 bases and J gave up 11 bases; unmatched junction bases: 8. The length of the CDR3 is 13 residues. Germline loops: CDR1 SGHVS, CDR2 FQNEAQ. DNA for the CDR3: TGTGCCAGCAGCTCCACCGAACAGGGGGCTGCTTTCTTT. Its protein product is CASSSTEQGAAFF.

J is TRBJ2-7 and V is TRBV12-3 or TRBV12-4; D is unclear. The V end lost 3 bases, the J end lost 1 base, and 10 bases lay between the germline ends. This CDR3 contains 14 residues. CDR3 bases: TGTGCCAGCAGTTTTCTAAACAGTTCCTACGAGCAGTACTTC. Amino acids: CASSFLNSSYEQYF.